The rows below give T cell receptor beta chains drawn from one sample of a study of regulatory T cells in long-lasting Graves disease. MiXCR was run by TCRdb on the multiplex PCR reads, yielding one entry per CDR3 protein. This table holds a few hundred thousand distinct CDR3 sequences, roughly a quarter found once. The starting material was peripheral blood mononuclear cells (PBMCs), obtained when the disease was refractory, from a patient treated with antithyroid drugs. The receptors stem from a female donor with Graves disease. Both conserved end residues are part of each CDR3. Fields, in order: J gene, D gene, clone size, V gene, CDR3 DNA, CDR3 protein. D genes are given only for firm matches. The size of a clone is reported for some rows only, either as once, few or many, or as a class for expanded clones.

>TRBJ1-5|TRBD1|NA|TRBV6-1
TGTGCCAGCAGCCCGGACAGGTCTAGCAATCAGCCCCAGCATTTT
CASSPDRSSNQPQHF
>TRBJ1-1|TRBD1|NA|TRBV7-9
TGTGCCAGCAGTCCCGGGGACAGGGCTTTCTTT
CASSPGDRAFF
>TRBJ2-1|NA|NA|TRBV7-2
TGTGCCAGCAGCCTAGCAGGGGGGGGCAATGAGCAGTTCTTC
CASSLAGGGNEQFF
>TRBJ1-1|NA|many|TRBV10-3
TGTGCCATCAGGGACCGGACCATGAACACTGAAGCTTTCTTT
CAIRDRTMNTEAFF
>TRBJ2-5|TRBD2|few|TRBV4-1
TGCGCCAGCAGCCAAGATAACGGGAGGGCCGGGTCCAAGAGTATCCAGTACTTC
CASSQDNGRAGSKSIQYF
>TRBJ2-1|NA|NA|TRBV7-9
TGTGCCAGCAGCTCGCCAGGGACCGTCCTCAATGAGCAGTTCTTC
CASSSPGTVLNEQFF
>TRBJ2-7|NA|many|TRBV10-3
TGTGCCATCAGTGACGAGGGACATTTATTCGAGCAGTACTTC
CAISDEGHLFEQYF
>TRBJ1-2|NA|NA|TRBV18
TGTGCCAGCTCACGAACAGGCGACGCTAACTATGGCTACACCTTC
CASSRTGDANYGYTF
>TRBJ2-7|NA|few|TRBV27
TGTGCCAGCAGCCTCCGAGGGGCGGGCTACGAGCAGTACTTC
CASSLRGAGYEQYF
>TRBJ2-2|NA|many|TRBV2
TGTGCCAGCAGGGTAAAGTCAGCCGGGGAGCTGTTTTTT
CASRVKSAGELFF
>TRBJ2-5|NA|NA|TRBV6-9
TGTGCCAGCAGTTACCTCCCAGGGGGGGGGACTTCGGGTGAGACCCAGTACTTC
CASSYLPGGGTSGETQYF
>TRBJ2-1|NA|NA|TRBV11-2
TGTGCCAGCAGCTTAGGGGACCCCAATGAGCAGTTCTTC
CASSLGDPNEQFF
>TRBJ1-5|NA|few|TRBV19
TGTGCCAGTCTTACTACGGGGGATAGCAATCAGCCCCAGCATTTT
CASLTTGDSNQPQHF
>TRBJ2-5|TRBD2|many|TRBV6-1
TGTGCCAGCAGCCGGGACCGCGGGAGAGGGACCCAGTACTTC
CASSRDRGRGTQYF
>TRBJ2-4|NA|NA|TRBV2
TGTGCCAGTTCGACCGACGACAAAAACATTCAGTACTTC
CASSTDDKNIQYF
>TRBJ2-4|TRBD2|NA|TRBV3-1
TGTGCCAGCAGCCAAGAATGGGCTAGCGGGAGGATTCGGTACTTC
CASSQEWASGRIRYF
>TRBJ1-5|NA|many|TRBV5-5
TGTGCCAGCAGCTTTATGGGCAATCAGCCCCAGCATTTT
CASSFMGNQPQHF
>TRBJ1-1|NA|many|TRBV20-1
TGCAGTGCTACCTCCACAGGGTCCATCCCTGAAGCTTTCTTT
CSATSTGSIPEAFF
>TRBJ2-7|TRBD2|NA|TRBV6-5
TGTGCCAGCAGTTACGACGGACTAGCGGCCTACGAGCAGTACTTC
CASSYDGLAAYEQYF
>TRBJ2-3|NA|NA|TRBV5-1
TGCGCCAGCAGCTTGGACGGAACTAGCACAGATACGCAGTATTTT
CASSLDGTSTDTQYF
>TRBJ2-4|NA|NA|TRBV28
TGTGCCAGCATTCCATCACAGGGACGGGGGGCCAAAAACATTCAGTACTTC
CASIPSQGRGAKNIQYF
>TRBJ2-7|TRBD1|NA|TRBV5-1
TGCGCCAGCAGCTTCGGGACAGGGGACGACGAGCAGTACTTC
CASSFGTGDDEQYF
>TRBJ2-2|NA|few|TRBV5-1
TGCGCCAGCAGCGTAGGACTGGGGCCCGGGGAGCTGTTTTTT
CASSVGLGPGELFF
>TRBJ1-5|TRBD1|few|TRBV6-1
TGTGCCAGCAGTGAGGACAGGGGTGTTCGTCAGCCCCAGCATTTT
CASSEDRGVRQPQHF
>TRBJ2-5|TRBD2|many|TRBV6-1
TGTGCCAGCACGACTCTAGCGGGAGCTACGGAGACCCAGTACTTC
CASTTLAGATETQYF
>TRBJ2-3|NA|NA|TRBV19
TGTGCCAGTAGTTCGAATAGCGGATACAGCACAGATACGCAGTATTTT
CASSSNSGYSTDTQYF
>TRBJ1-1|TRBD1|few|TRBV3-1
TGTGCCAGCAGCCCGACTCCAGGGGGCACGACTTTCTTT
CASSPTPGGTTFF
>TRBJ1-2|NA|many|TRBV12-3/TRBV12-4
TGTGCCAGCAGTTTTGGTCTCGGGGATGGCTACACCTTC
CASSFGLGDGYTF
>TRBJ1-2|NA|NA|TRBV29-1
TGCAGCGTTGAAGTGGGGGCTGGTGGCTACACCTTC
CSVEVGAGGYTF
>TRBJ2-1|NA|few|TRBV2
TGTGCCAGCACCCCTCGGGACGGACAAGCGGGTGCCTTCTACAATGAGCAGTTCTTC
CASTPRDGQAGAFYNEQFF
>TRBJ2-4|NA|NA|TRBV20-1
TGCAGTGCTAGGGGGAGGGCCAAAAACATTCAGTACTTC
CSARGRAKNIQYF
>TRBJ2-2|TRBD2|NA|TRBV13
TGTGCCAGCAGCCCGACTAGCGGGAGGGTAGATACCGGGGAGCTGTTTTTT
CASSPTSGRVDTGELFF
>TRBJ2-7|TRBD2|many|TRBV28
TGTGCCAGCGTACTTAGCGGGAGCTCCTACGAGCAGTACTTC
CASVLSGSSYEQYF
>TRBJ1-3|NA|few|TRBV18
TGTGCCAGCTCACCGGACCGACAGACCACCATATATTTT
CASSPDRQTTIYF
>TRBJ2-1|NA|NA|TRBV7-8
TGTGCCAGCAGCCCCACGAGGTCCTACAATGAGCAGTTCTTC
CASSPTRSYNEQFF
>TRBJ2-4|TRBD1|many|TRBV2
TGTGCCAGCAGTCCAAGACAGGGGGCCAAAAACATTCAGTACTTC
CASSPRQGAKNIQYF
>TRBJ1-1|NA|many|TRBV11-2
TGTGCCAGCAGCTTAGAAGGTAGGGTGAGCACTGAAGCTTTCTTT
CASSLEGRVSTEAFF
>TRBJ2-7|NA|NA|TRBV6-5
TGTGCCAGCAGTTCTACGGGTCCGGGCGAGCAGTACTTC
CASSSTGPGEQYF
>TRBJ2-2|NA|few|TRBV7-3
TGTGCCAGCAAGAGAAGGGGCGGTTCTACACCTGGGGAGCTGTTTTTT
CASKRRGGSTPGELFF
>TRBJ2-2|NA|few|TRBV3-1
TGTGCCAGCAGCCAAGATTGGGGCGGGAACACCGGGGAGCTGTTTTTT
CASSQDWGGNTGELFF
>TRBJ1-2|TRBD1|NA|TRBV10-3
TGTGCCATCAGTGAGCAGGGGGCCAACTATGGCTACACCTTC
CAISEQGANYGYTF
>TRBJ2-7|TRBD1|few|TRBV27
TGTGCCAGCAGTTTATCGGGACAGGGGAGGGTCTACGAGCAGTACTTC
CASSLSGQGRVYEQYF
>TRBJ2-7|TRBD2|many|TRBV28
TGTGCCAGCACTATCCGGGGGGTGAGCGCGGGGGAGCAGTACTTC
CASTIRGVSAGEQYF
>TRBJ2-7|NA|many|TRBV15
TGTGCCACCAGCAGGGACACATACGAGCAGTACTTC
CATSRDTYEQYF
>TRBJ1-4|NA|NA|TRBV6-1
TGTGCCAGCACTCCCTGGGTAGGGAATGAAAAACTGTTTTTT
CASTPWVGNEKLFF
>TRBJ1-1|NA|many|TRBV28
TGTGCCAGCAGTTTAATACAGGAAAACACTGAAGCTTTCTTT
CASSLIQENTEAFF
>TRBJ2-5|TRBD2|many|TRBV18
TGTGCCAGCTCATCCTCCGTTCCGGGACTAGCGGGACGGAAGACCCAGTACTTC
CASSSSVPGLAGRKTQYF
>TRBJ1-2|NA|few|TRBV5-5
TGTGCCAGCAGCTTGCCCCCACAGGGAATCTATGGCTACACCTTC
CASSLPPQGIYGYTF
>TRBJ2-2|TRBD2|NA|TRBV7-2
TGTGCCAGCAGCCGACTAGCGGGAGATAACACCGGGGAGCTGTTTTTT
CASSRLAGDNTGELFF
>TRBJ1-1|NA|many|TRBV3-1
TGTGCCAGCAGCCAAACCGGGACTGGTCCGACTTTCTTT
CASSQTGTGPTFF